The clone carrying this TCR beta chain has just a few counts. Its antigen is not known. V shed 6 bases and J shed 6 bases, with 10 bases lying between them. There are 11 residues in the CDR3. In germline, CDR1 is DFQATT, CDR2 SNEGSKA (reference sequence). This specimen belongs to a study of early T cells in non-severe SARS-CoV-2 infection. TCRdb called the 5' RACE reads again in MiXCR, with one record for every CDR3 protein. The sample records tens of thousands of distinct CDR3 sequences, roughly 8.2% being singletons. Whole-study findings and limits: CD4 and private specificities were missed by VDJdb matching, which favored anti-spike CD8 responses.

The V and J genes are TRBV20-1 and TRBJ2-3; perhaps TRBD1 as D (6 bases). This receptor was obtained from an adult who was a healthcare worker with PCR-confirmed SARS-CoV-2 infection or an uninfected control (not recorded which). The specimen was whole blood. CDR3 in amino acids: CSAQGYDTQYF. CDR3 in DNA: TGCAGTGCCCAGGGGTATGATACGCAGTATTTT.